This T cell receptor (beta chain) was captured by sequencing in a study of regulatory T cells in long-lasting Graves disease. As for time point: persistent/refractory GD, antithyroid drugs over 5 years with positive TRAb. Scientists built the TCR library using RNA that was extracted from PBMCs. This clonotype was seen repeatedly, ten times or more. Building the TCR beta libraries relied on iRepertoire HTBI primers, and CDR3 regions underwent Arm-PCR. TCRdb passed the multiplex PCR reads through MiXCR, listing each CDR3 protein once. The sample consists of about 470,000 distinct CDR3 sequences, 20% to 25% of them appearing once. This CDR3 region has 15 residues. The V gene lost 6 bases and the J gene lost 4 bases, with 13 bases spanning the gap. The germline gives CDR1 MNHNS, CDR2 SASEGT.

This TCR was recovered from a female donor with Graves disease. The sequencing used peripheral blood mononuclear cells (PBMCs), collected when the disease was refractory, from a patient treated with antithyroid drugs. The chain recombines TRBV6-1 with TRBJ1-6, with D possibly TRBD1 on 5 matching bases. CDR3 loop: CASSVGQGYNSPLHF. CDR3 DNA: TGTGCCAGCAGCGTCGGACAAGGTTATAATTCACCCCTCCACTTT.